Included here is one TCR beta chain sequence, with context. Its target is not known. The sample comes from a study of T cells after yellow fever vaccination. Study-level points and caveats: Most clones from primary vaccination resurfaced after the booster (96% CD4, 88% CD8).

TCRdb reanalysed the 5' RACE reads using MiXCR and keeps one entry per CDR3 protein. The sample carries approximately 350,000 distinct CDR3 sequences, more than 9% recorded once. V lost 0 bases and J 3 bases, leaving 8 bases between the germline ends. Germline loops: CDR1 WSHSY, CDR2 SAAADI. There are 14 residues in the CDR3. The sequences come from PBMCs, collected on the day of the first yellow fever vaccination. The rearrangement joins TRBV10-2 to TRBJ2-5, with D possibly being TRBD1 (6 bases). The sequence came from a man younger than 35 who received the YFV17D yellow fever vaccine. Here the CDR3 reads CASSESNREETQYF. CDR3 bases: TGCGCCAGCAGTGAGTCTAACAGGGAAGAGACCCAGTACTTC.